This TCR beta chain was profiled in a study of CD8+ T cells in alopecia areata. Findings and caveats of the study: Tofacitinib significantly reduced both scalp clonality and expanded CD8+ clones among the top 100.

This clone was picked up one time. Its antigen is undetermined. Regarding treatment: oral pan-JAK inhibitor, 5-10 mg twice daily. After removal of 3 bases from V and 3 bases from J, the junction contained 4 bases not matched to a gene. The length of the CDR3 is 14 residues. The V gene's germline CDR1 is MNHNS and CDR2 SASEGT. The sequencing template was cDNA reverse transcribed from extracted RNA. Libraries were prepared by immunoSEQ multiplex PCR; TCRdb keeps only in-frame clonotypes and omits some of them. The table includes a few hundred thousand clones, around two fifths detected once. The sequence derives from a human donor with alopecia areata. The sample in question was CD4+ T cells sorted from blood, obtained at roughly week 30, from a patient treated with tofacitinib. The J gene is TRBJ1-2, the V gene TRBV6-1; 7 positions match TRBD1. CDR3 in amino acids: CASSDRGQYYGYTF. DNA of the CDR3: TGTGCCAGCAGTGACCGGGGACAGTACTATGGCTACACCTTC.